This T cell receptor beta chain derives from a study of blood T cell repertoires in COVID-19. The wider study: PBMCs, B-cell-depleted T cells, or T cells provided the cDNA or gDNA that made up the material.

Germline-derived CDR1 and CDR2 are KGHSH and LQKENI. The CDR3 spans 14 residues. Trimming pared 0 bases from V and 3 bases from J, leaving 8 bases between. Libraries were prepared by immunoSEQ multiplex PCR; TCRdb keeps only in-frame clonotypes and omits some of them. The table includes fewer than 50,000 clones, 70% to 85% detected once. The source of this sequence is a man between 65 and 85 years old with acute or convalescent COVID-19. The genes are TRBV18 and TRBJ1-1; no clear D. What was sequenced was peripheral blood. CDR3 sequence (DNA): TGTGCCAGCTCACCACCGGGCCGATACACTGAAGCTTTCTTT. Protein sequence: CASSPPGRYTEAFF.